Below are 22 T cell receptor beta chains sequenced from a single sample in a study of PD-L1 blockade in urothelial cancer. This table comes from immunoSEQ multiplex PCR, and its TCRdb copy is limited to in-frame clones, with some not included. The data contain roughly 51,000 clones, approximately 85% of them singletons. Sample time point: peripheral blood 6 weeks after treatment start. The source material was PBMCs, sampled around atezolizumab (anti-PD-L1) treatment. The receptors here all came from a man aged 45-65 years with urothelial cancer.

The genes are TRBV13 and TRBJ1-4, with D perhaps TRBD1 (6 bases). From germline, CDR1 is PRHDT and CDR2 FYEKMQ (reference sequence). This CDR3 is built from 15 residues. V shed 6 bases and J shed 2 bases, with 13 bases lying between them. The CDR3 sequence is CASRLRGATNEKLFF. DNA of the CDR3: TGTGCCAGCAGACTACGGGGGGCCACTAATGAAAAACTGTTTTTT.

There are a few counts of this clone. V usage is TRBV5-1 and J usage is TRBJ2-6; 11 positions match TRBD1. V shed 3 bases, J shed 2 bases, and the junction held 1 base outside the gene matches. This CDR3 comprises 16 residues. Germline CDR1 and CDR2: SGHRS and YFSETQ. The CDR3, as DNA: TGCGCCAGCAGCTGGACAGGGGGCGCTGGGGCCAACGTCCTGACTTTC. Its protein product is CASSWTGGAGANVLTF.

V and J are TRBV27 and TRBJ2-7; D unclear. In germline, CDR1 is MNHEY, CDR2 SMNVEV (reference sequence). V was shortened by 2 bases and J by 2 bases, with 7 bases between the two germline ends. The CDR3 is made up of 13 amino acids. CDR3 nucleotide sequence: TGTGCCAGCAGTTTACGCGCACCCTACGAGCAGTACTTC. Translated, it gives CASSLRAPYEQYF.

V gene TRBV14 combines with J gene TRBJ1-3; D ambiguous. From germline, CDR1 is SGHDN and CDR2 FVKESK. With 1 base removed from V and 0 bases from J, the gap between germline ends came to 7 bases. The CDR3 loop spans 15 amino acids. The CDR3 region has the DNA TGTGCCAGCAGCCAAGTGGTCAGCTCTGGAAACACCATATATTTT. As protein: CASSQVVSSGNTIYF.

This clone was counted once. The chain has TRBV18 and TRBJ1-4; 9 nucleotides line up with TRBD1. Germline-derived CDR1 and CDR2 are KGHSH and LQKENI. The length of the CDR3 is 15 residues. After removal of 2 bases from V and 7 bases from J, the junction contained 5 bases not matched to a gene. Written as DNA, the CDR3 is TGTGCCAGCTCACCAACAGGGGGCGGGAGTGAAAAACTGTTTTTT. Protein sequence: CASSPTGGGSEKLFF. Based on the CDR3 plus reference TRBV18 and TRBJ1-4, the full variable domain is NAGVMQNPRHLVRRRGQEARLRCSPMKGHSHVYWYRQLPEEGLKFMVYLQKENIIDESGMPKERFSAEFPKEGPSILRIQQVVRGDSAAYFCASSPTGGGSEKLFFGSGTQLSVL.

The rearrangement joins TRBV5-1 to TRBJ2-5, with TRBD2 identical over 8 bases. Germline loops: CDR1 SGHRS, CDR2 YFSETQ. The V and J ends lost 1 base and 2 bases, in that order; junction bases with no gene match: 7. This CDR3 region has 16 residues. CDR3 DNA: TGCGCCAGCAGCTTGTTCAGCGGGGGACCACAAGAGACCCAGTACTTC. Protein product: CASSLFSGGPQETQYF.

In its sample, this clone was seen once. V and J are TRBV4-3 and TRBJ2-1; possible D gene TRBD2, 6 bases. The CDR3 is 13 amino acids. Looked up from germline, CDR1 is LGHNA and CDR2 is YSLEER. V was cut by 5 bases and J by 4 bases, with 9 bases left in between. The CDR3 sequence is CASSWGTYNEQFF. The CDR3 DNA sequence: TGCGCCAGCAGCTGGGGGACTTACAATGAGCAGTTCTTC.

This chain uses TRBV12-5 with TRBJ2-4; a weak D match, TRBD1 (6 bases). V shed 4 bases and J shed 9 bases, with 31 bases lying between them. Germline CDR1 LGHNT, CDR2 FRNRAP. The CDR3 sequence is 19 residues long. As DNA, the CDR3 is TGTGCTAGTGGTTCGCCCCCAGGGTGGGGCAGGGGCGACCTAGGCATTCAGTACTTC. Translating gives CASGSPPGWGRGDLGIQYF.

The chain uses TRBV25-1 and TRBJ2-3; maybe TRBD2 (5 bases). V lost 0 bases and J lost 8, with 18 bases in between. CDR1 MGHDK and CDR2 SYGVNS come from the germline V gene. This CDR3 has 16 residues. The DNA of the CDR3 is TGTGCCAGCAGTGAATATATCTCTGGTCCCGCGGGTACGCAGTATTTT. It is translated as CASSEYISGPAGTQYF.

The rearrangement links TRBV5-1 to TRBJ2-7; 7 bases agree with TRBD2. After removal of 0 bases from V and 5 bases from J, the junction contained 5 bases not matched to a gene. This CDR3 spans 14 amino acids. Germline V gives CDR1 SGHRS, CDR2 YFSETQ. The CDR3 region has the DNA TGCGCCAGCAGCTTGGCCTTTGGGGGGGACGAGCAGTACTTC. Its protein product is CASSLAFGGDEQYF.

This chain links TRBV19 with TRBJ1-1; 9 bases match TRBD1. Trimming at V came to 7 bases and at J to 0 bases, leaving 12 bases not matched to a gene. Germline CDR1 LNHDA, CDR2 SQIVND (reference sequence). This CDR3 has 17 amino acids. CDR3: CASTLLSTGGLNTEAFF. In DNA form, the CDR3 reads TGTGCCAGTACCTTATTATCAACAGGGGGCTTGAACACTGAAGCTTTCTTT.

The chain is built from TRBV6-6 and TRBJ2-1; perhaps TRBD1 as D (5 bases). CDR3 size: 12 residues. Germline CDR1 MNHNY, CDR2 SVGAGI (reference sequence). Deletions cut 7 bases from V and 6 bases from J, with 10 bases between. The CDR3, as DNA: TGTGCCAGCACCCTAGGGGTCAATGAGCAGTTCTTC. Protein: CASTLGVNEQFF.

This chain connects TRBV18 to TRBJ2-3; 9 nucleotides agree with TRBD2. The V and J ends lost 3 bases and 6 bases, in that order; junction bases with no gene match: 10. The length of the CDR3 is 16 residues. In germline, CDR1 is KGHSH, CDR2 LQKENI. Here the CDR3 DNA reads TGTGCCAGCTCACCGGGTGCAGGGACTAGCTCCGATACGCAGTATTTT. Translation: CASSPGAGTSSDTQYF.

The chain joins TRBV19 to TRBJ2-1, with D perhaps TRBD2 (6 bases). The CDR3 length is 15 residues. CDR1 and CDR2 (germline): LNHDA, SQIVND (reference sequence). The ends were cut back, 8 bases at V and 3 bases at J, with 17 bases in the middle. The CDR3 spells CASLGRDSNYNEQFF. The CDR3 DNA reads TGTGCCAGTCTGGGCCGGGACTCGAACTACAATGAGCAGTTCTTC.

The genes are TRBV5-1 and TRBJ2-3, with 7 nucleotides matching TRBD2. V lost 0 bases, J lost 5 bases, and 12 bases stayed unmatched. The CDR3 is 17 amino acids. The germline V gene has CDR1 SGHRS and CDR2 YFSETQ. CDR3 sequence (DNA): TGCGCCAGCAGCTTGGCCGGTGGTGCGGGGAGGGGAGATACGCAGTATTTT. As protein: CASSLAGGAGRGDTQYF.

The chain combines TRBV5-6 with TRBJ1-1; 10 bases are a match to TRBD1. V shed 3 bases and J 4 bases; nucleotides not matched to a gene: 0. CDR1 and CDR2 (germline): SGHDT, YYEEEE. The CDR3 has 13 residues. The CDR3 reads CASSWTGGTEAFF. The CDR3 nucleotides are TGTGCCAGCAGCTGGACAGGGGGCACTGAAGCTTTCTTT.

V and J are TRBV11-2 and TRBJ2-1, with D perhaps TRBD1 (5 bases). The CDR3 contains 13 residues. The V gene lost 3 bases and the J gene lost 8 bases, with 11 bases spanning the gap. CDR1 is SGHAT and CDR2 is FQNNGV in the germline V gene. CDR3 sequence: CASSLRLGHEQFF. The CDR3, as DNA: TGTGCCAGCAGCTTGCGACTGGGGCATGAGCAGTTCTTC.

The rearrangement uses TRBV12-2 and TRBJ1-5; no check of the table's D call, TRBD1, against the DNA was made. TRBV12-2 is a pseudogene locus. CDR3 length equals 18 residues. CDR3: CASRLAGTTPRQNQPQHF. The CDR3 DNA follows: TGTGCAAGTCGCTTAGCCGGGACAACTCCGCGCCAAAATCAGCCCCAGCATTTT.

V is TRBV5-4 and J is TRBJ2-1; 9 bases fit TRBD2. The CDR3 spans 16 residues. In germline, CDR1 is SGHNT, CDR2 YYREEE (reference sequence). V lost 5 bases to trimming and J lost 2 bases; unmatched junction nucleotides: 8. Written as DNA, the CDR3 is TGTGCCAGCAGGCTTGGGACTAGCCGTACCTACAATGAGCAGTTCTTC. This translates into CASRLGTSRTYNEQFF.

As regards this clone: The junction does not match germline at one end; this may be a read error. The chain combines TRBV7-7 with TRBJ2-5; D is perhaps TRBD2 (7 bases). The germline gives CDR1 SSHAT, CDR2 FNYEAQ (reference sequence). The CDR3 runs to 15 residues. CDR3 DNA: TGTGCTAGCAGCCCCTTTGGGGGGGGGCTAGAGACCCAGTACTTC. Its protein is CASSPFGGGLETQYF.

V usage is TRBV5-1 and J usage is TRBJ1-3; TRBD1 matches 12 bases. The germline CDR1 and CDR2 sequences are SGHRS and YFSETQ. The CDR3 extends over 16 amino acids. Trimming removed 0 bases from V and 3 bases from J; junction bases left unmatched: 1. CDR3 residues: CASSLGDRGLGNTIYF. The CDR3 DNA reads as TGCGCCAGCAGCTTGGGGGACAGGGGGCTTGGAAACACCATATATTTT.

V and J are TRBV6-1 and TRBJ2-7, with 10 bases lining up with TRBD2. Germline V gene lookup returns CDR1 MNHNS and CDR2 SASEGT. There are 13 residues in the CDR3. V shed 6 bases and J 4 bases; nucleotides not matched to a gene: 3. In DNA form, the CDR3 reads TGTGCCAGCAGAGCTAGCGGGAGATACGAGCAGTACTTC. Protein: CASRASGRYEQYF.